The sequence of this T cell receptor beta chain was determined in a study of shared clonotypes between healthy human individuals. Germline-derived CDR1 and CDR2 are ENHRY and SYGVKD. There are 15 residues in the CDR3. The V gene end was trimmed by 3 bases and the J gene end by 2 bases; junction bases not matched to a gene: 5. Some clones are missing from TCRdb's copy, which holds only in-frame ones; the method was immunoSEQ multiplex PCR. This sample carries roughly 2 million clones, around 95% of them seen once, and the ten largest clones take less than 0.15%. This receptor was obtained from a man aged 18 to 30 in good health. The sample was naive CD4+ T cells sorted from blood. Subset: CD45RA+ positively selected. The J gene is TRBJ2-7, the V gene TRBV10-3; 9 positions agree with TRBD1. Here the CDR3 reads CAISDPDRGPYEQYF. The CDR3 bases are TGTGCCATCAGTGACCCGGACAGGGGCCCCTACGAGCAGTACTTC.